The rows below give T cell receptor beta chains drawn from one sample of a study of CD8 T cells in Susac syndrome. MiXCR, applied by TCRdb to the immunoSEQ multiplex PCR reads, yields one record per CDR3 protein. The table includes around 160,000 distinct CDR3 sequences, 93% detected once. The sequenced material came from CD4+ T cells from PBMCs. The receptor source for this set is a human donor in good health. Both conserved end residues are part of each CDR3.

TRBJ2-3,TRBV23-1,CASQGAGVTNTDTQYF
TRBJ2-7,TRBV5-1,CASSLDGNSFEQYF
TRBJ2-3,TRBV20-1,CSASGGASFGTDTQYF
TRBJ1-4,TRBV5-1,CASSGPGQGDEKLFF
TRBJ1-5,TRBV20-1,CSARGLTGNQPQHF
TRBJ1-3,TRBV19,CASKDTGPSGNTIYF
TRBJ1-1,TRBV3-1,CASSRPGGSTEAFF
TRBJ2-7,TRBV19,CASSIDGTGISYEQYF
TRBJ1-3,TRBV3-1,CASSQVSGRLSGNTIYF
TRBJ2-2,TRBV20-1,CSARGYLGLGTGELFF
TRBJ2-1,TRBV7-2,CASSSRGEQFF
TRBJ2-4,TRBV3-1,CASSQGRSPSQDIQYF
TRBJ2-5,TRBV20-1,CSARTVKETQYF
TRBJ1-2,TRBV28,CASLPRDKGGGYTF
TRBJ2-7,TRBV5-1,CASSGGGQGSYEQYF
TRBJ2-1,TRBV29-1,CSVSSGTSGVNEQFF
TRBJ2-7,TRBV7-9,CASSLDRGRNEQYF
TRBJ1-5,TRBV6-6,CASSYSSGNQPQHF
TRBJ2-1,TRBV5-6,CASSLGDTEQFF
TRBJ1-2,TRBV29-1,CSAGDQYGYTF
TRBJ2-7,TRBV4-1,CASSLFLTGRYEQYF
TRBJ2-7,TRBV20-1,CSVLGGSSYEQYF
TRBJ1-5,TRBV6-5,CASRPLINQPQHF
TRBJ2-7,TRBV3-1,CASSQITPSYEQYF
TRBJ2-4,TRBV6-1,CASRATGGRHGNIQYF
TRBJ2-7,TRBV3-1,CASSQDGGGYEQYF
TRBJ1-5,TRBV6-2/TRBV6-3,CASSWDGKLNQPQHF
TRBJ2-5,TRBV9,CASSVGATVQETQYF
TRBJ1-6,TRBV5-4,CASSLPGPIPSPLHF
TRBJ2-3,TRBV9,CASTARDSTDTQYF
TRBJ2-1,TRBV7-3,CASPPGQPSYNEQFF
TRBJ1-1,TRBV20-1,CSARDGQGGTEAFF
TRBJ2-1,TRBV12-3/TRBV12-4,CASRPHSGGEYNEQFF
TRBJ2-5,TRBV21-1,CASSKEGVATHSQYF
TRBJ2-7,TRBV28,CASSSSGGVGEQYF
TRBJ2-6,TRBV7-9,CASRSSSGQGGGANVLTF
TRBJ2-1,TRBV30,CAWKRGPNEQFF
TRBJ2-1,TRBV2,CASSEREGSLIF
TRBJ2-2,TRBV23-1,CATEAPGNTGELFF
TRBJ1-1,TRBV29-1,CSVDGTTGLEAFF
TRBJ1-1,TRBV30,CALEGNIEAFF
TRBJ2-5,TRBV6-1,CASSSYQAFQETQYF
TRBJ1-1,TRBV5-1,CASSLYQGGTEAFF
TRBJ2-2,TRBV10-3,CAISDRETGELFF
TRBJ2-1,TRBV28,CASSQQGYEQFF
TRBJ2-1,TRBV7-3,CASSPQTGPYNEQFF
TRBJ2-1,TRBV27,CASSWDRVDGEQFF
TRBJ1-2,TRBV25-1,CASIGRKPENGYTF
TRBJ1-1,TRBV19,CASSTAEVTEAFF
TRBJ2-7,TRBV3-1,CASSRGDSYEQYF
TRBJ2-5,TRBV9,CASSVRGQPGQETQYF
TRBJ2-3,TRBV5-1,CASSLEGQGTNTQYF
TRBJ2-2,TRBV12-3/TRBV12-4,CASSFHGGELFF
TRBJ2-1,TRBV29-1,CSVEESSYNEQFF
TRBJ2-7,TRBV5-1,CASSRTGNDEQYF
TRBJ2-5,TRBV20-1,CSASGAHETQYF
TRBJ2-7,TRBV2,CASGTEYYEQYF
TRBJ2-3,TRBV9,CASSVDPGTGNVADTQYF
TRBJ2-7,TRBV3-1,CASSYRDRGNEQYF